Below are 23 T cell receptor beta chains sequenced from a single sample in a study of cytomegalovirus exposure and HLA in healthy donors. PCR amplification relied on 60 Vbeta primers (plus 13 Jbeta primers). Profiling relied on immunoSEQ multiplex PCR, and the TCRdb table lists in-frame clones only, not all of them. The data hold roughly 160,000 clones, with roughly 75% observed a single time. The material sequenced was PBMCs. The source of these receptors is a woman aged 45-65 years in good health and CMV-seropositive.

The V call is TRBV7-6, the J call TRBJ1-1; D not certain. Germline CDR1 reads SGHVS; CDR2 reads FNYEAQ. The CDR3 covers 13 residues. V lost 3 bases and J lost 1, with 6 bases in between. The CDR3 spells CASSFSENTEAFF. CDR3 DNA sequence: TGTGCCAGCAGCTTTTCAGAGAACACTGAAGCTTTCTTT.

This clone showed up just a few times. J is TRBJ1-4 and V is TRBV4-1, with 7 bases that match TRBD1. The CDR3 length is 15 residues. Per germline, CDR1 MGHRA and CDR2 YSYEKL. V dropped 6 bases and J dropped 5; count of bases not matched to a gene: 9. CDR3: CASRNDRVGNEKLFF. The DNA for the CDR3 is TGCGCCAGCAGAAACGACAGGGTGGGAAATGAAAAACTGTTTTTT.

The rearrangement links TRBV28 to TRBJ1-4; TRBD1 might be the D (5 bases). The CDR3 is made up of 15 amino acids. The germline CDR1 and CDR2 sequences are MDHEN and SYDVKM. Trimming removed 7 bases at V and 6 bases at J, with 18 bases between. CDR3 DNA: TGTGCCAGCATTGAAAACAGGAACAGATATGAAAAACTGTTTTTT. Translation: CASIENRNRYEKLFF.

The gene calls are TRBV29-1 and TRBJ2-3, with a possible D match to TRBD1 (6 bases). The CDR3 consists of 16 residues. CDR1 and CDR2 from the germline V gene are SQVTM and ANQGSEA. V lost 7 bases and J lost 0, with 20 bases in between. DNA for the CDR3: TGCAGCGGCTCCGGGACACACCAAGGAAGCACAGATACGCAGTATTTT. This translates into CSGSGTHQGSTDTQYF.

Of note for this clone: Germline and junction disagree at one end, which may indicate a read error. The rearrangement links TRBV7-9 to TRBJ1-4, with TRBD1 matching 9 bases. The CDR3 consists of 15 residues. The V gene's germline CDR1 is SEHNR and CDR2 FQNEAQ (reference sequence). The CDR3 nucleotides are TGTTCCAGCCGGGGGTCCGGGACAGGGTTTGGAAAACTGTTTTTT. Translating gives CSSRGSGTGFGKLFF.

The chain combines TRBV27 with TRBJ2-6; 7 bases align to TRBD1. CDR1 is MNHEY, CDR2 SMNVEV, per germline (reference sequence). V trimming: 5 bases; J trimming: 0 bases; junction bases outside the gene matches: 7. The CDR3 sequence is 17 residues long. The chain's CDR3 is CASSAGQVTSGANVLTF. The CDR3 DNA is TGTGCCAGCAGTGCCGGACAGGTAACCTCTGGGGCCAACGTCCTGACTTTC.

The J gene is TRBJ2-1, the V gene TRBV9; TRBD2 aligns across 12 bases. J was trimmed by 5 bases and V by 0 bases; bases with no gene match: 3. The germline V gene has CDR1 SGDLS and CDR2 YYNGEE. This CDR3 is 16 amino acids long. The CDR3 DNA sequence: TGTGCCAGCAGCGTAGCTCTAGCGGGAGGGGACAATGAGCAGTTCTTC. It specifies CASSVALAGGDNEQFF.

This clone came up a few times. The rearrangement links TRBV20-1 to TRBJ1-1; D gene ambiguous. V lost 4 bases, J lost 1 base, and 4 bases lay in between. Germline loops: CDR1 DFQATT, CDR2 SNEGSKA (reference sequence). The CDR3 is 11 amino acids. CDR3 bases: TGCAGTGCTACCAGGAACACTGAAGCTTTCTTT. Translated, it gives CSATRNTEAFF.

The chain is built from TRBV28 and TRBJ1-2; D is uncertain. This CDR3 contains 12 residues. V was clipped by 6 bases and J by 5 bases, with 10 bases between them. In germline, CDR1 is MDHEN, CDR2 SYDVKM. This chain's CDR3 is CASREPGYGYTF. CDR3 DNA: TGTGCCAGCAGGGAACCCGGGTATGGCTACACCTTC.

The V gene is TRBV6-1, the J gene TRBJ1-3; TRBD1 is a possible D gene (5 bases). The CDR3 spans 15 residues. Germline V gene sequence: CDR1 MNHNS, CDR2 SASEGT. V lost 11 bases and J lost 3, with 20 bases in between. The CDR3 nucleotides read TGTGCCTGTGGACCCCGGCCCCAGGGTGGAAACACCATATATTTT. Translation: CACGPRPQGGNTIYF.

The chain recombines TRBV4-2 with TRBJ2-3; 8 bases agree with TRBD2. V dropped 4 bases and J dropped 4; count of bases not matched to a gene: 1. Germline-derived CDR1 and CDR2 are LGHNA and YNFKEQ. This CDR3 has 13 residues. The CDR3 loop is CASSPGGADTQYF. Here the CDR3 DNA reads TGTGCCAGCAGCCCCGGGGGGGCAGATACGCAGTATTTT.

The chain has TRBV2 and TRBJ1-1, with D possibly TRBD1 on 6 matching bases. The CDR3 contains 15 residues. V shed 7 bases and J shed 0 bases, with 15 bases lying between them. In germline, CDR1 is SNHLY, CDR2 FYNNEI. The CDR3 bases are TGTGCCAGCAAAAAACAGGGACCCTTGAACACTGAAGCTTTCTTT. As protein: CASKKQGPLNTEAFF.

The chain is built from TRBV7-2 and TRBJ2-7; D is ambiguous. CDR1 and CDR2 (germline): SGHTA, FQGNSA. The V and J ends lost 1 base and 6 bases respectively, with 7 bases between them. The CDR3 consists of 12 residues. The CDR3 DNA reads as TGTGCCAGCAGCTTAGTTAGCTCCGAGCAGTACTTC. It codes for CASSLVSSEQYF.

The V gene is TRBV29-1, the J gene TRBJ2-1, with 14 bases lining up with TRBD2. Germline assignment: CDR1 SQVTM and CDR2 ANQGSEA. The CDR3 spans 17 residues. Trimming took 6 bases from V and 1 from J; bases not matched to a gene: 8. The CDR3 DNA reads as TGCAGCGTCCCGGGACTAGCGGGAGATCGGTCCTACAATGAGCAGTTCTTC. It codes for CSVPGLAGDRSYNEQFF.

The gene calls are TRBV9 and TRBJ2-7, with unresolved D. V lost 5 bases, J lost 5 bases, and 20 bases lay in between. Germline V gene sequence: CDR1 SGDLS, CDR2 YYNGEE. The CDR3 is 15 amino acids. CDR3 amino acids: CASSNYLDSPNEQYF. The CDR3 nucleotides read TGTGCCAGCAGTAACTACCTTGATTCCCCGAACGAGCAGTACTTC.

The chain is built from TRBV11-3 and TRBJ2-1, with 10 bases matching TRBD2. Germline V gene data show CDR1 as SGHNT and CDR2 as YENEEA. The CDR3 contains 16 residues. The J segment lost 9 bases and the V segment lost 5 bases, leaving 13 bases of the junction unmatched. The CDR3 loop reads CASSPREREGQGEQFF. The CDR3 coding sequence is TGTGCCAGCAGCCCACGGGAGCGGGAGGGCCAAGGTGAGCAGTTCTTC. The whole variable domain, filled in from reference TRBV11-3 and TRBJ2-1, reads EAGVVQSPRYKIIEKKQPVAFWCNPISGHNTLYWYLQNLGQGPELLIRYENEEAVDDSQLPKDRFSAERLKGVDSTLKIQPAELGDSAVYLCASSPREREGQGEQFFGPGTRLTVL.

The V and J genes are TRBV9 and TRBJ2-3; 10 nucleotides match TRBD2. The germline CDR1 and CDR2 sequences are SGDLS and YYNGEE. The CDR3 has 15 residues. The V and J ends lost 3 bases and 1 base, in that order; junction bases with no gene match: 2. The CDR3 sequence is CASSAAGGRTDTQYF. As DNA, the CDR3 is TGTGCCAGCAGCGCAGCGGGGGGGCGCACAGATACGCAGTATTTT.

In this sample, this clone turned up once. Other DNA sequences in this specimen translate into the identical CDR3. V and J are TRBV11-2 and TRBJ2-1; 12 bases agree with TRBD2. CDR3 length: 16 amino acids. Trimming at V came to 2 bases and at J to 4 bases, leaving 3 bases not matched to a gene. Germline V gives CDR1 SGHAT, CDR2 FQNNGV. CDR3 sequence reads: CASSLRLAGVYNEQFF. CDR3 in DNA: TGTGCCAGCAGCTTAAGACTAGCGGGGGTTTACAATGAGCAGTTCTTC.

This chain connects TRBV29-1 to TRBJ2-1; 7 positions match TRBD1. Germline assignment: CDR1 SQVTM and CDR2 ANQGSEA. The J segment lost 0 bases and the V segment lost 4 bases, leaving 3 bases of the junction unmatched. The CDR3 is made up of 14 amino acids. CDR3 in amino acids: CSVVRGHSYNEQFF. The DNA for the CDR3 is TGCAGCGTTGTTAGGGGGCACTCCTACAATGAGCAGTTCTTC.

This chain uses TRBV7-9 with TRBJ1-1; TRBD1 matches 7 bases. Trimming cost V 5 bases and J 5 bases; bases outside gene matches: 5. The CDR3 runs to 13 residues. Germline V CDR1 and CDR2: SEHNR, FQNEAQ (reference sequence). The CDR3 DNA reads TGTGCCAGCAGCCAGACAGGGTTGACTGAAGCTTTCTTT. Translated: CASSQTGLTEAFF.

V gene TRBV7-2 combines with J gene TRBJ1-3; D gene ambiguous. In germline, CDR1 is SGHTA, CDR2 FQGNSA. The CDR3 contains 14 residues. The ends were cut back, 5 bases at V and 0 bases at J, with 8 bases in the middle. The CDR3 DNA reads as TGTGCCAGCAGCAGGAGTCGCTCTGGAAACACCATATATTTT. It is translated as CASSRSRSGNTIYF.

This clone is a singleton in its sample. The genes are TRBV4-3 and TRBJ1-2, with 7 bases fitting TRBD1. Germline CDR1 LGHNA, CDR2 YSLEER. The J segment lost 1 base and the V segment lost 0 bases, leaving 5 bases of the junction unmatched. The CDR3 consists of 16 residues. DNA of the CDR3: TGCGCCAGCAGCCAAGATCAGACAGGGTATAACTATGGCTACACCTTC. Its protein product is CASSQDQTGYNYGYTF.

CDR3 in DNA: TGTGCCAGCAGCCCCACACGAGGGGAGACCCAGTACTTC. As protein: CASSPTRGETQYF. This chain joins TRBV11-2 and TRBJ2-5, with a weak D call TRBD2 (5 bases). V lost 5 bases to trimming and J lost 5 bases, with 12 bases between them. CDR1 SGHAT and CDR2 FQNNGV come from the germline V gene. CDR3 length: 13 amino acids. Together with reference TRBV11-2 and TRBJ2-5, the CDR3 gives the full variable domain: EAGVAQSPRYKIIEKRQSVAFWCNPISGHATLYWYQQILGQGPKLLIQFQNNGVVDDSQLPKDRFSAERLKGVDSTLKIQPAKLEDSAVYLCASSPTRGETQYFGPGTRLLVL.